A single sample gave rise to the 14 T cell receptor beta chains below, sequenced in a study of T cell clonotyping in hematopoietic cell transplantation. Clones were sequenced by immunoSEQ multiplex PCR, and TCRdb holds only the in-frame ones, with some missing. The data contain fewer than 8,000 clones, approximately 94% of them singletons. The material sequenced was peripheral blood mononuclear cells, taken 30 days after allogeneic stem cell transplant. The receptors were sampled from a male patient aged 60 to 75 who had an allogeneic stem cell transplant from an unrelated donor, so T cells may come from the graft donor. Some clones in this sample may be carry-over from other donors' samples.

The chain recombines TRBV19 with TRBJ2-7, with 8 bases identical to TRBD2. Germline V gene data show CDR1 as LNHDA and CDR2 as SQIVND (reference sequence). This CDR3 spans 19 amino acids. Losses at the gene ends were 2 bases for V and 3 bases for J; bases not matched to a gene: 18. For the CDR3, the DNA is TGTGCCAGTAGTATACAACTCTTCCCCGACGGGGGGGACAACTACGAGCAGTACTTC. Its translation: CASSIQLFPDGGDNYEQYF.

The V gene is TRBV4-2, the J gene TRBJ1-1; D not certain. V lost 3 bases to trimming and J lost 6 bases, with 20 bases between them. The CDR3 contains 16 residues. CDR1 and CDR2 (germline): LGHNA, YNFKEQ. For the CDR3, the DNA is TGTGCCAGCAGCCAGGATCTCCGTGGAAGCGGGGCTGAAGCTTTCTTT. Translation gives CASSQDLRGSGAEAFF.

The CDR3 DNA is TGCGCCAGCAGTCATCGGGAGGCCTCCTACAATGAGCAGTTCTTC. It translates to CASSHREASYNEQFF. V and J are TRBV4-1 and TRBJ2-1; 7 nucleotides align to TRBD2. This CDR3 region has 15 residues. In germline, CDR1 is MGHRA, CDR2 YSYEKL. V shed 6 bases, J shed 0 bases, and the junction held 5 bases outside the gene matches.

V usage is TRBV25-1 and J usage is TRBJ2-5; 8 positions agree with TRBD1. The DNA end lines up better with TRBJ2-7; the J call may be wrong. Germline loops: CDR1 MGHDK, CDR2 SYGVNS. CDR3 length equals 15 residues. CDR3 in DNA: TGTGCCAGCAGTGGGGGAAACAGGGGGTCCTACGAGCAGTACTTC. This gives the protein CASSGGNRGSYEQYF.

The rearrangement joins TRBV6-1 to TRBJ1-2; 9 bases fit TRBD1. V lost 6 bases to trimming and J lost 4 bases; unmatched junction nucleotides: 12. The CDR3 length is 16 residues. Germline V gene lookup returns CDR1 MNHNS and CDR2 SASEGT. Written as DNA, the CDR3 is TGTGCCAGCAGCGAAACCGGGACAGGGACCTTCTATGGCTACACCTTC. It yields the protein CASSETGTGTFYGYTF.

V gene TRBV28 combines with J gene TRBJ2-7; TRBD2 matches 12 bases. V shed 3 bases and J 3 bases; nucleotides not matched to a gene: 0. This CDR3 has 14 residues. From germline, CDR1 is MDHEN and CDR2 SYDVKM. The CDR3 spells CASSLTSGSYEQYF. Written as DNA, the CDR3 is TGTGCCAGCAGTTTGACTAGCGGGAGCTACGAGCAGTACTTC.

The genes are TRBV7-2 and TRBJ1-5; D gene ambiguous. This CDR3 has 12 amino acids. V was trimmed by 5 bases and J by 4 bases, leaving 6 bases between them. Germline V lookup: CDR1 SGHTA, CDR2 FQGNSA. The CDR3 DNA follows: TGTGCCAGCAGCCCCTTTAATCAGCCCCAGCATTTT. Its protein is CASSPFNQPQHF. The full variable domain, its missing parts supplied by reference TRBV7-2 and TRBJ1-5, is GAGVSQSPSNKVTEKGKDVELRCDPISGHTALYWYRQSLGQGLEFLIYFQGNSAPDKSGLPSDRFSAERTGGSVSTLTIQRTQQEDSAVYLCASSPFNQPQHFGDGTRLSIL.

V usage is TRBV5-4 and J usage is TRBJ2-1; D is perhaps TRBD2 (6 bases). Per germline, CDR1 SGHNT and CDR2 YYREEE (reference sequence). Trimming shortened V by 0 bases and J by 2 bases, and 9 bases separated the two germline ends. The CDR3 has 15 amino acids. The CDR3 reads CASSLAGTAYNEQFF. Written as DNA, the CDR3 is TGTGCCAGCAGCTTGGCCGGGACTGCCTACAATGAGCAGTTCTTC.

The CDR3 reads CASREGVDYGYTF. DNA of the CDR3: TGTGCCAGCAGGGAAGGGGTGGACTATGGCTACACCTTC. The chain is built from TRBV6-6 and TRBJ1-2; D is perhaps TRBD1 (5 bases). The CDR3 covers 13 residues. The V and J ends lost 6 bases and 3 bases respectively, with 11 bases between them. CDR1 and CDR2 from the germline V gene are MNHNY and SVGAGI (reference sequence).

CDR3 region: CSVADRGGYGYTF. The CDR3 DNA is TGCAGCGTTGCGGACAGGGGAGGCTATGGCTACACCTTC. This chain links TRBV29-1 with TRBJ1-2; 9 bases fit TRBD1. The ends lost 4 bases at V and 4 bases at J; junction bases unmatched: 4. This CDR3 contains 13 residues. CDR1 SQVTM and CDR2 ANQGSEA come from the germline V gene.

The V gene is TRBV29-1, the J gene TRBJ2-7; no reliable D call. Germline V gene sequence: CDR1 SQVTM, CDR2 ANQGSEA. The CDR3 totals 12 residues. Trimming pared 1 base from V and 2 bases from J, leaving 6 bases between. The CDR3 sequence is CSVEGGTYEQYF. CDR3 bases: TGCAGCGTTGAAGGGGGTACCTACGAGCAGTACTTC.

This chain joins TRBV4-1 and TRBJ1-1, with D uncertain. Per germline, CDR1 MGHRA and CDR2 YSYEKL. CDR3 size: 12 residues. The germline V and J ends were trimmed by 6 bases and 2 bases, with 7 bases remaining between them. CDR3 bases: TGCGCCAGCAGACTGGGAAACACTGAAGCTTTCTTT. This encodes CASRLGNTEAFF.

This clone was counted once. Here the CDR3 DNA reads TGTGCCAGCAGTTCGACAGGGGGTAGCTACGAGCAGTACTTC. It is translated as CASSSTGGSYEQYF. J is TRBJ2-7 and V is TRBV27, with 9 bases aligning to TRBD1. This CDR3 comprises 14 residues. J was trimmed by 3 bases and V by 4 bases; bases with no gene match: 4. The germline V gene has CDR1 MNHEY and CDR2 SMNVEV (reference sequence).

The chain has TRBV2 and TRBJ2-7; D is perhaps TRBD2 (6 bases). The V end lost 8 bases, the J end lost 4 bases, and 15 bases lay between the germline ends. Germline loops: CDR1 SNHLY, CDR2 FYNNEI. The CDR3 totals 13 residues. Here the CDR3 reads CASLTGVGYEQYF. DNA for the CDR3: TGTGCCAGCCTGACGGGAGTGGGATACGAGCAGTACTTC.